This TCR beta chain was captured by sequencing in a study of shared clonotypes between healthy human individuals. CD45RA+ naive and CD45RA-negative memory subsets were separated from CD4+ cells. Germline CDR1 SGHNT, CDR2 YENEEA. The CDR3 covers 15 residues. Trimming took off 3 bases at V and 3 bases at J, with 11 bases between the two ends. When replicate PCRs were run on sorted subsets, they used roughly 0.2 ug DNA, about 30,000 T cell genomes. Clones were read by immunoSEQ multiplex PCR, and TCRdb kept only the in-frame ones, dropping some. Of about 1.5 million clones listed, around 98% are singletons.

Sequencing used naive CD4+ T cells sorted from blood. Noted subset: CD45RA+ positively selected. The chain has TRBV11-3 and TRBJ2-2, with a weak D call TRBD1 (6 bases). This clonotype was obtained from a man aged 25-45 years in good health. The CDR3 reads CASSLSQGDTGELFF. The DNA of the CDR3 is TGTGCCAGCAGCTTGTCACAGGGAGACACCGGGGAGCTGTTTTTT.